This TCR beta chain derives from a study of blood T cell repertoires in COVID-19. Turning to the study itself: The analysed material was cDNA or gDNA that came from T cells, B-cell-depleted T cells, or PBMCs.

Generated by immunoSEQ multiplex PCR, the TCRdb table keeps only in-frame clones and is missing some. The data contain 80,000 or so clones, roughly 89% of them singletons. The J segment lost 4 bases and the V segment lost 6 bases, leaving 8 bases of the junction unmatched. Germline-derived CDR1 and CDR2 are LNHDA and SQIVND (reference sequence). The CDR3 sequence is 14 residues long. The TCR was taken from a man aged 50 to 59 with acute or convalescent COVID-19. Material for sequencing was peripheral blood. The V and J genes are TRBV19 and TRBJ1-2; 7 bases map to TRBD1. CDR3 loop: CASREQGNGYGYTF. The CDR3 DNA reads TGTGCCAGTAGGGAACAGGGGAATGGCTATGGCTACACCTTC.